This paragraph reports one T cell receptor beta chain. The antigen remains unidentified. PCR amplification relied on 60 Vbeta primers (plus 13 Jbeta primers). Sequencing used immunoSEQ multiplex PCR; TCRdb keeps in-frame clones, though not all of them. Of under 100,000 clones in the sample, roughly 79% were seen once. The data are from a study of cytomegalovirus exposure and HLA in healthy donors. General study results and limits: Researchers had no immune exposure information except CMV serostatus available. An analysis done earlier found most TCR beta V segments productive about 87% or about 30% of the time.

This TCR derives from a man aged 18 to 30 in good health and CMV-seropositive. Sequenced material: PBMCs.

CDR3 sequence (DNA): TGCGCCAGCAGCTTACAGGGGGCTACCTACGAGCAGTACTTC. It yields the protein CASSLQGATYEQYF. The gene calls are TRBV5-1 and TRBJ2-7, with TRBD1 matching 9 bases. CDR3 size: 14 residues. V dropped 2 bases and J dropped 2; count of bases not matched to a gene: 2. Germline lookup yields CDR1 SGHRS and CDR2 YFSETQ.